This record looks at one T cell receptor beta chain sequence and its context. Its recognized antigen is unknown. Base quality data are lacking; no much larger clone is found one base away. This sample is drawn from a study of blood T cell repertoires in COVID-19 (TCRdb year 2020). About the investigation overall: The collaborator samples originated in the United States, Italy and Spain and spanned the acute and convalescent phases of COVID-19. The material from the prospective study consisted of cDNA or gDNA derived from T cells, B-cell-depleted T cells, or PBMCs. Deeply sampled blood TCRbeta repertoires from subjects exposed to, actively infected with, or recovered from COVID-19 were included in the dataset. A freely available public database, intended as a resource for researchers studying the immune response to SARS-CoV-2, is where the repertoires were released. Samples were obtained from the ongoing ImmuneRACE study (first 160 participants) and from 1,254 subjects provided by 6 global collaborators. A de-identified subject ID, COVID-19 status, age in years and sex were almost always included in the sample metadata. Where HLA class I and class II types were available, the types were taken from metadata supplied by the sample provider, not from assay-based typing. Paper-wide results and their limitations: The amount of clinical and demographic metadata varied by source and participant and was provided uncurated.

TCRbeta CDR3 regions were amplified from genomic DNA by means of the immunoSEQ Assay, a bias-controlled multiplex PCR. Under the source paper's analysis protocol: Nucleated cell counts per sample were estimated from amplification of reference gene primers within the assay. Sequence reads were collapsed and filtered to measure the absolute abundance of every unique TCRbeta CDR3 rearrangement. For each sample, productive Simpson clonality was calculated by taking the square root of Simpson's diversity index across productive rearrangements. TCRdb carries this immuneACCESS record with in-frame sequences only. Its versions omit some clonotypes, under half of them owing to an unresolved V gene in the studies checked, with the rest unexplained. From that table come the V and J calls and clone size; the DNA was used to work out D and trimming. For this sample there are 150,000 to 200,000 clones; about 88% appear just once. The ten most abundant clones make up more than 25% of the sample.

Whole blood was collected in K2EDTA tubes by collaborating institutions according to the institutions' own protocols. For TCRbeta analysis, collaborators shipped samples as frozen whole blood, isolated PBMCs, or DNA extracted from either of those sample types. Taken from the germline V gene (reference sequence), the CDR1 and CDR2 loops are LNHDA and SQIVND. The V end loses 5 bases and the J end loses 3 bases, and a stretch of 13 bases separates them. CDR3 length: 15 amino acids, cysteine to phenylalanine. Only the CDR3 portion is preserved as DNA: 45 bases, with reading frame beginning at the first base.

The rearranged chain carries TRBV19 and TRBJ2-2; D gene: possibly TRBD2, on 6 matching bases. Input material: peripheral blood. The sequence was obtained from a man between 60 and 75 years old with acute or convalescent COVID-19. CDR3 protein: CASSSRGLDTGELFF. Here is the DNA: TGTGCCAGTAGTTCGCGGGGTCTGGACACCGGGGAGCTGTTTTTT.